The T cell receptor beta chain described here comes from a study of blood T cell repertoires in COVID-19. Across the study: Specimens from acute and convalescent COVID-19 originated in the United States, Italy and Spain. The analysed material was cDNA or gDNA that came from T cells, B-cell-depleted T cells, or PBMCs.

Assay: immunoSEQ multiplex PCR; the TCRdb copy retains only in-frame clones and omits some. The sample consists of over 70,000 clones, over 75% of them appearing once. This clone appeared a single time. Trimming took 1 base from V and 3 from J, leaving 8 bases between them. Germline CDR1 and CDR2: SGHDT and YYEEEE. The CDR3 consists of 14 residues. This sequence originates from a man older than 75 with acute or convalescent COVID-19. The chain employs TRBV5-6 and TRBJ1-5; D is unclear. Sequencing was carried out using peripheral blood. The CDR3 protein is CASSLLENNQPQHF. The CDR3 DNA is TGTGCCAGCAGCTTGCTAGAAAACAATCAGCCCCAGCATTTT.